The clone carrying this T cell receptor beta chain was seen only a few times. Its specificity is not known. Template switching supplied a universal primer site; unique molecular identifiers were carried on the cDNA. Using its own MiXCR run on the 5' RACE reads, TCRdb lists one record per CDR3 protein. The sample consists of 250,000 to 350,000 distinct CDR3 sequences, under 9% of them appearing once. The sample is drawn from a study of identical twins. The study's findings and limits: Abundant beta clonotypes from cord blood bore fewer insertions; memory repertoires lacked this pattern.

All donors were healthy, and all were Caucasian. Looked up from germline, CDR1 is LGHDT and CDR2 is YNNKEL (reference sequence). The CDR3 spans 14 residues. Trimming cost V 4 bases and J 1 base, with 8 bases left between them. The data were also submitted as part of a second study, on yellow fever vaccine responses in identical twins. That source adds: Twins' vaccine T cell responses reportedly seemed partly convergent and partly personalized.

The rearrangement uses TRBV3-1 and TRBJ2-1; D is unclear. The origin of this receptor is a woman between 18 and 30 years old in good health. The sequenced sample was memory (CD45RO+) T cells sorted from blood. This CDR3 is CASSPIHSYNEQFF. CDR3 sequence (DNA): TGTGCCAGCAGCCCGATCCATTCCTACAATGAGCAGTTCTTC.